This T cell receptor (beta chain) was observed in a study of T cell repertoires in cytomegalovirus infection. Whole-study context: Peptides in the study included HLA-C-restricted and HLA-B-restricted CMV epitopes. An indication of both CMV infection and matching HLA type came from public TCR beta signatures.

TCRdb passed the reads through MiXCR, listing each CDR3 protein once. The sample holds 600,000 to 700,000 distinct CDR3 sequences; around a third are singletons and the top ten take 18%. With respect to this clonotype: The antigen remains unidentified.

Germline V gene sequence: CDR1 MNHNY, CDR2 SVGAGI (reference sequence). V shed 8 bases and J shed 2 bases, with 9 bases lying between them. This CDR3 is 12 amino acids long. The input for sequencing was cultured PBMCs, taken from culture after CMV antigen stimulation. This receptor was taken from a human donor in good health (CMV status not recorded). Some clones in this sample may be carry-over from other donors' samples. J is TRBJ2-5 and V is TRBV6-6; unclear D gene. The CDR3 sequence is CASGRGQETQYF. The DNA for the CDR3 is TGTGCCAGCGGCCGTGGACAAGAGACCCAGTACTTC.